The 26 T cell receptor beta chains presented below share a single source sample, sequenced in a study of monozygotic twins with inflammatory bowel disease. TCRdb reprocessed the 5' RACE reads, keeping one entry per CDR3 protein, no DNA. The sample totals 300,000 to 350,000 distinct CDR3 sequences; its top ten clones hold roughly 2%. Sequencing input: blood. These receptor sequences come from a human donor with ulcerative colitis or Crohn's disease, or a healthy co-twin of an affected twin (not recorded which).

V is TRBV4-3 and J is TRBJ1-2; TCRdb's assignment of TRBD1 cannot be checked, as there is no DNA. CDR3 size: 15 residues. Germline values: CDR1 LGHNA, CDR2 YSLEER. CDR3 region: CASSQGRTGSYGYTF.

The chain is built from TRBV6-5 and TRBJ1-3. CDR1 and CDR2 (germline): MNHEY, SVGAGI. The CDR3 has 17 residues. CDR3 sequence: CASSYSRRGGSGNTIYF.

The chain uses TRBV5-5 and TRBJ1-1. Germline V gene data show CDR1 as SGHKS and CDR2 as YYEKEE (reference sequence). The CDR3 loop spans 13 amino acids. The CDR3 loop is CASSLVTRDEAFF.

The genes are TRBV7-2 and TRBJ1-1; the TRBD1 assignment by TCRdb is unverifiable without DNA. Germline V gene data show CDR1 as SGHTA and CDR2 as FQGNSA. This CDR3 has 15 residues. The chain's CDR3 is CASRQTGGAFTEAFF.

The CDR3 is CASSLKPSGGPNTGELFF. The J gene is TRBJ2-2, the V gene TRBV12-3 or TRBV12-4; lacking DNA, the TRBD2 call made by TCRdb goes unchecked. The length of the CDR3 is 18 residues.

J is TRBJ2-1 and V is TRBV25-1; the D call of TRBD2 rests on TCRdb alone, since no DNA is present to check it. Germline assignment: CDR1 MGHDK and CDR2 SYGVNS. There are 16 residues in the CDR3. The CDR3 sequence: CASSPTGGLSYNEQFF.

The chain is built from TRBV20-1 and TRBJ2-1. The CDR3 consists of 12 residues. CDR1 is DFQATT and CDR2 is SNEGSKA in the germline V gene (reference sequence). This CDR3 is CSALELYNEQFF.

The rearrangement links TRBV5-1 to TRBJ2-7. This CDR3 is built from 15 residues. Germline loops: CDR1 SGHRS, CDR2 YFSETQ. The CDR3 reads CASSLEGRATYEQYF.

CDR3 loop: CASSYSGGTVYNEQFF. The chain joins TRBV7-2 to TRBJ2-1; TCRdb's assignment of TRBD2 cannot be checked, as there is no DNA. Per germline, CDR1 SGHTA and CDR2 FQGNSA. The CDR3 length is 16 residues.

This sequence joins TRBV6-1 and TRBJ2-2; the D gene TCRdb calls, TRBD1, cannot be checked with no DNA. Germline V gene data show CDR1 as MNHNS and CDR2 as SASEGT. The CDR3 has 17 amino acids. CDR3 residues: CASSLTLTGGDTGELFF.

The CDR3 loop is CAWTSGRGTDTQYF. The chain links TRBV30 to TRBJ2-3; the TCRdb D gene call, TRBD2, has no DNA to confirm it. This CDR3 has 14 residues. Germline V gene data show CDR1 as GTSNPN and CDR2 as SVGIG (reference sequence).

The CDR3 sequence is CASSSGSRRETQYF. V is TRBV12-3 or TRBV12-4 and J is TRBJ2-5. This CDR3 has 14 residues.

The rearrangement joins TRBV9 to TRBJ2-7; the TCRdb call, TRBD1, lacks DNA for checking. The CDR3 is made up of 15 amino acids. CDR1 and CDR2 (germline): SGDLS, YYNGEE. The CDR3 region is CASSPAPGQQYEQYF.

The V call is TRBV7-2, the J call TRBJ2-3; TCRdb names TRBD2, which stays unverified in the absence of DNA. There are 16 residues in the CDR3. Germline loops: CDR1 SGHTA, CDR2 FQGNSA. The CDR3 is CASSLDRGGSTDTQYF. The full variable domain, in which reference TRBV7-2 and TRBJ2-3 provide the parts outside the CDR3, is GAGVSQSPSNKVTEKGKDVELRCDPISGHTALYWYRQSLGQGLEFLIYFQGNSAPDKSGLPSDRFSAERTGGSVSTLTIQRTQQEDSAVYLCASSLDRGGSTDTQYFGPGTRLTVL.

V is TRBV12-3 or TRBV12-4 and J is TRBJ2-2; absent DNA, TCRdb's TRBD1 call cannot be checked. There are 13 residues in the CDR3. This chain's CDR3 is CASRTTGPGELFF.

The V gene is TRBV7-8, the J gene TRBJ2-7; TCRdb picks TRBD2, but there is no DNA to check that call. The length of the CDR3 is 16 residues. The V gene's germline CDR1 is SGHVS and CDR2 FQNEAQ. CDR3 in amino acids: CASSLSNLAGGYEQYF.

The V gene is TRBV20-1, the J gene TRBJ2-2. CDR1 DFQATT and CDR2 SNEGSKA come from the germline V gene (reference sequence). The CDR3 consists of 12 residues. This CDR3 reads CSALRGTGELFF.

V and J are TRBV5-1 and TRBJ2-6; TCRdb names TRBD1, which stays unverified in the absence of DNA. CDR1 SGHRS and CDR2 YFSETQ come from the germline V gene. This CDR3 has 18 residues. CDR3 sequence: CASSTGDSAYSGANVLTF.

The CDR3: CASSEWDPGNQPQHF. The chain employs TRBV6-1 and TRBJ1-5; TCRdb selects TRBD1, and the lack of DNA leaves this call unchecked. The germline gives CDR1 MNHNS, CDR2 SASEGT. The CDR3 runs to 15 residues.

The J gene is TRBJ2-7, the V gene TRBV25-1; the D call from TCRdb, TRBD2, cannot be confirmed without DNA. Germline CDR1 reads MGHDK; CDR2 reads SYGVNS. CDR3 size: 14 residues. The CDR3 loop is CASSGNSGVYEQYF.

The chain recombines TRBV10-3 with TRBJ1-5; TCRdb's D call of TRBD1 is untestable without DNA. CDR1 is ENHRY, CDR2 SYGVKD, per germline. CDR3 size: 15 residues. The chain's CDR3 is CAISRQGDSNQPQHF.

The gene calls are TRBV7-3 and TRBJ1-6. This CDR3 is 14 amino acids long. Germline-derived CDR1 and CDR2 are SGHTA and FQGTGA. The CDR3 sequence: CASSLQYRDSPLHF.

The genes are TRBV12-3 or TRBV12-4 and TRBJ1-6. CDR3 length equals 13 residues. CDR3 loop: CASGGSYNSPLHF.

The rearrangement joins TRBV11-2 to TRBJ2-1. The germline CDR1 and CDR2 sequences are SGHAT and FQNNGV. The CDR3 contains 13 residues. The CDR3 region is CASSLEVGNEQFF.

This chain joins TRBV24-1 and TRBJ2-3; the TRBD2 assignment by TCRdb is unverifiable without DNA. Germline V gene sequence: CDR1 KGHDR, CDR2 SFDVKD. The CDR3 is made up of 14 amino acids. CDR3 protein: CATRDSGSPDTQYF.

The CDR3 loop is CSARVVASTDTQYF. The V and J genes are TRBV20-1 and TRBJ2-3. Germline V gene data show CDR1 as DFQATT and CDR2 as SNEGSKA (reference sequence). The CDR3 is 14 residues long.